Listed below are T cell receptor beta chains from one sample, sequenced in a study of shared clonotypes between healthy human individuals. Assay used: immunoSEQ multiplex PCR; TCRdb lists only in-frame clones, some missing. Altogether 2 million to 3 million clones are present, roughly 93% being singletons, with the ten largest covering about 0.34%. Sequencing used naive CD4+ T cells from PBMCs. The receptors stem from a man younger than 35 in good health. Some clones in this sample may be carry-over from other donors' samples. CDR3s include the opening cysteine and the closing phenylalanine or tryptophan. The D gene is left open where the match is weak. Not every row has a clone size; where given, it reads once, few, many or a size class.

D	V	J	size	CDR3	DNA
NA	TRBV5-8	TRBJ1-5	NA	CASSLFLGSDQPQHF	TGTGCCAGCAGCTTGTTCTTGGGATCCGATCAGCCCCAGCATTTT
NA	TRBV28	TRBJ2-7	NA	CASSFPLAYPSGQYF	TGTGCCAGCAGTTTCCCCCTTGCATACCCCTCCGGGCAGTACTTC
TRBD2	TRBV29-1	TRBJ2-1	NA	CSVLSPGLAGEEQFF	TGCAGCGTGCTATCTCCGGGACTAGCGGGAGAGGAGCAGTTCTTC
NA	TRBV11-2	TRBJ2-1	NA	CASSSARGATNEQFF	TGTGCCAGCAGCTCCGCTAGAGGAGCCACCAATGAGCAGTTCTTC
NA	TRBV7-3	TRBJ1-5	NA	CASSPGVNQPQHF	TGTGCCAGCAGCCCTGGCGTCAATCAGCCCCAGCATTTT
NA	TRBV27	TRBJ2-2	NA	CASSPVIGWANTGELFF	TGTGCCAGCAGTCCCGTAATAGGCTGGGCGAACACCGGGGAGCTGTTTTTT
TRBD1	TRBV18	TRBJ2-6	NA	CASSIGQGATGANVLTF	TGTGCCAGCTCAATAGGACAGGGGGCGACTGGGGCCAACGTCCTGACTTTC
NA	TRBV7-9	TRBJ1-4	once	CASSTLSRDNEKLFF	TGTGCCAGCAGCACACTCTCCAGGGATAATGAAAAACTGTTTTTT
TRBD1	TRBV7-3	TRBJ2-7	NA	CASSFQQGPLYEQYF	TGTGCCAGCAGCTTCCAACAGGGGCCCCTCTACGAGCAGTACTTC
NA	TRBV11-2	TRBJ1-5	NA	CASSPVSSNQPQHF	TGTGCCAGCAGCCCGGTCAGTAGCAATCAGCCCCAGCATTTT
TRBD1	TRBV9	TRBJ1-2	NA	CASSARTGGLPYGYTF	TGTGCCAGCAGCGCCCGGACAGGGGGCCTCCCCTATGGCTACACCTTC
TRBD2	TRBV5-1	TRBJ2-7	NA	CASSLERELYEQYF	TGCGCCAGCAGCTTGGAGCGGGAGCTGTACGAGCAGTACTTC
NA	TRBV7-3	TRBJ2-2	NA	CASSPPGGGGELFF	TGTGCCAGCAGCCCGCCAGGGGGAGGCGGGGAGCTGTTTTTT
NA	TRBV27	TRBJ2-2	NA	CASSRLANTGELFF	TGTGCCAGCAGTCGCCTTGCGAACACCGGGGAGCTGTTTTTT
TRBD1	TRBV4-3	TRBJ1-1	NA	CASSQDLGQVRGTEAFF	TGCGCCAGCAGCCAAGACCTAGGACAGGTGAGAGGGACTGAAGCTTTCTTT
TRBD1	TRBV9	TRBJ1-1	few	CASSVVGTGMINTEAFF	TGTGCCAGCAGCGTGGTGGGGACAGGGATGATCAACACTGAAGCTTTCTTT
NA	TRBV5-4	TRBJ1-4	NA	CASSFWDPLANEKLFF	TGTGCCAGCAGCTTCTGGGATCCCTTGGCTAATGAAAAACTGTTTTTT
NA	TRBV7-7	TRBJ2-3	NA	CASSPSGVSTDTQYF	TGTGCCAGCAGCCCAAGTGGGGTTAGCACAGATACGCAGTATTTT
NA	TRBV28	TRBJ2-2	NA	CASSLFPGRRTGELFF	TGTGCCAGCAGTTTATTCCCAGGGAGGAGGACCGGGGAGCTGTTTTTT
NA	TRBV9	TRBJ2-7	NA	CASSPRGSYEQYF	TGTGCCAGCAGCCCCCGAGGGTCCTACGAGCAGTACTTC
NA	TRBV6-4	TRBJ2-5	once	CASSARALETQYF	TGTGCCAGCAGTGCTCGGGCCTTAGAGACCCAGTACTTC
NA	TRBV29-1	TRBJ1-4	few	CSVEEHDEKLFF	TGCAGCGTTGAAGAGCACGATGAAAAACTGTTTTTT
TRBD2	TRBV28	TRBJ2-5	once	CASVTAGAGETQYF	TGTGCCAGCGTAACAGCGGGAGCAGGGGAGACCCAGTACTTC
TRBD1	TRBV7-3	TRBJ1-2	NA	CASSSLYRGGAYGYTF	TGTGCCAGCAGCTCCTTATACAGGGGGGGTGCCTATGGCTACACCTTC
NA	TRBV9	TRBJ1-5	few	CASSVEGAPNQPQHF	TGTGCCAGCAGCGTAGAGGGAGCACCGAATCAGCCCCAGCATTTT
NA	TRBV28	TRBJ2-1	NA	CASSSLYNEQFF	TGTGCCAGCAGTTCTCTCTACAATGAGCAGTTCTTC
NA	TRBV18	TRBJ2-2	NA	CASSAIKSSLQGGELFF	TGTGCCAGCTCTGCCATTAAGTCTTCTCTCCAGGGCGGGGAGCTGTTTTTT
TRBD2	TRBV7-3	TRBJ2-1	few	CATALAGVHEQFF	TGTGCCACTGCACTAGCGGGAGTTCATGAGCAGTTCTTC
TRBD2	TRBV5-1	TRBJ2-1	NA	CASSAASGRAYNEQFF	TGCGCCAGCAGCGCAGCTAGCGGGAGGGCGTACAATGAGCAGTTCTTC
NA	TRBV5-1	TRBJ2-3	once	CASSLTRPTSTDTQYF	TGCGCCAGCAGCTTGACTAGGCCCACTAGCACAGATACGCAGTATTTT
NA	TRBV11-2	TRBJ2-1	NA	CASSGTALYNEQFF	TGTGCCAGCAGCGGGACGGCGCTTTACAATGAGCAGTTCTTC
NA	TRBV11-2	TRBJ2-7	NA	CASSLDGNSYEQYF	TGTGCCAGCAGCTTAGACGGCAACTCCTACGAGCAGTACTTC
NA	TRBV2	TRBJ1-1	NA	CASSEALMGELAFF	TGTGCCAGCAGTGAAGCGCTTATGGGGGAACTAGCTTTCTTT
NA	TRBV28	TRBJ2-7	once	CASSLVQGAQQYF	TGTGCCAGCAGTCTCGTTCAAGGGGCGCAGCAGTACTTC
NA	TRBV5-4	TRBJ2-5	NA	CASSGGPLETQYF	TGTGCCAGCAGCGGGGGACCTTTAGAGACCCAGTACTTC
NA	TRBV2	TRBJ2-7	NA	CASGTGGINYEQYF	TGTGCCAGCGGGACGGGCGGGATAAACTACGAGCAGTACTTC
NA	TRBV18	TRBJ1-1	NA	CASSPLNLRGYTEAFF	TGTGCCAGCTCACCATTAAATCTTCGGGGGTATACTGAAGCTTTCTTT
NA	TRBV14	TRBJ2-1	once	CASSPTLPGISFVREQFF	TGTGCCAGCAGCCCCACTCTCCCAGGAATTTCGTTCGTAAGAGAGCAGTTCTTC
NA	TRBV18	TRBJ1-4	few	CASSPDLENEKLFF	TGTGCCAGCTCACCAGATTTGGAGAATGAAAAACTGTTTTTT